Below are 17 T cell receptor beta chains sequenced from a single sample in a study of blood T cell repertoires in COVID-19. The table came from immunoSEQ multiplex PCR; TCRdb's copy has only in-frame clones and leaves some out. The data show 380,000 or so clones, around 87% seen once. Sequenced sample: PBMCs or T cells enriched from blood (not recorded which). The source of these receptors is a woman aged 30 to 39 with acute COVID-19.

The chain uses TRBV6-5 and TRBJ1-4; TRBD1 is a possible D gene (6 bases). Germline V gene sequence: CDR1 MNHEY, CDR2 SVGAGI. The CDR3 spans 12 residues. Trimming pared 10 bases from V and 6 bases from J, leaving 12 bases between. The CDR3 DNA reads TGTGCCATCCGGGACATTTATGAAAAACTGTTTTTT. It is translated as CAIRDIYEKLFF.

The V gene is TRBV7-6, the J gene TRBJ2-7; D uncertain. The CDR3 is made up of 15 amino acids. Trimming cost V 5 bases and J 0 bases, with 14 bases left between them. Germline assignment: CDR1 SGHVS and CDR2 FNYEAQ. CDR3 DNA sequence: TGTGCCAGCAGCCCCCAGGCCCAGAGCTCCTACGAGCAGTACTTC. Amino acids: CASSPQAQSSYEQYF.

This rearrangement joins TRBV29-1 to TRBJ1-1; D call uncertain. V was clipped by 3 bases and J by 0 bases, with 5 bases between them. The CDR3 extends over 12 amino acids. Germline assignment: CDR1 SQVTM and CDR2 ANQGSEA. For the CDR3, the DNA is TGCAGCGTTGAGGGCCTGAACACTGAAGCTTTCTTT. It codes for CSVEGLNTEAFF.

The J gene is TRBJ2-2, the V gene TRBV18; 8 bases map to TRBD1. J was trimmed by 5 bases and V by 6 bases; bases with no gene match: 11. This CDR3 has 16 amino acids. Germline CDR1 reads KGHSH; CDR2 reads LQKENI. CDR3 sequence (DNA): TGTGCCAGCTCCCCTGCCGGACAGGGACGTACCGGGGAGCTGTTTTTT. Amino acid sequence: CASSPAGQGRTGELFF.

Here the CDR3 DNA reads TGTGCCAGCAGTGACAGAAGGCGGTTCACCGGGGAGCTGTTTTTT. Translated, it gives CASSDRRRFTGELFF. The chain recombines TRBV25-1 with TRBJ2-2, with D unclear. Trimming shortened V by 3 bases and J by 4 bases, and 12 bases separated the two germline ends. Germline V lookup: CDR1 MGHDK, CDR2 SYGVNS. The CDR3 has 15 residues.

The genes are TRBV10-3 and TRBJ1-2; D uncertain. Germline assignment: CDR1 ENHRY and CDR2 SYGVKD. V was clipped by 0 bases and J by 4 bases, with 9 bases between them. CDR3 length equals 14 residues. CDR3 DNA sequence: TGTGCCATCAGTGAGTCTCACGTCGGCTATGGCTACACCTTC. Translated, it gives CAISESHVGYGYTF.

The chain has TRBV6-5 and TRBJ2-1; 7 bases match TRBD1. Losses at the gene ends were 6 bases for V and 3 bases for J; bases not matched to a gene: 2. This CDR3 has 13 residues. Germline V lookup: CDR1 MNHEY, CDR2 SVGAGI. CDR3 residues: CASRQGSYNEQFF. CDR3 nucleotide sequence: TGTGCCAGCAGACAGGGGAGCTACAATGAGCAGTTCTTC.

V and J are TRBV3-1 (or the pseudogene TRBV3-2) and TRBJ1-1; D might be TRBD1 (6 bases). The CDR3 loop spans 12 amino acids. Germline CDR1 and CDR2: LGHDT and YNNKEL (reference sequence). V dropped 4 bases and J dropped 6 bases, with 9 bases sitting between them. The CDR3 nucleotides are TGTGCCAGCAGCCTGGGACAAGCTGAAGCTTTCTTT. It translates to CASSLGQAEAFF.

V is TRBV7-2 and J is TRBJ2-7; 9 bases agree with TRBD1. Germline assignment: CDR1 SGHTA and CDR2 FQGNSA. The length of the CDR3 is 16 residues. With 3 bases clipped from V and 6 bases from J, the junction kept 12 bases outside the gene matches. CDR3 nucleotides: TGTGCCAGCAGCTTTACACAGGGGGCGGATTATCTCGAGCAGTACTTC. Protein sequence: CASSFTQGADYLEQYF.

The V and J genes are TRBV5-1 and TRBJ2-7; 9 bases map to TRBD1. The V gene end was trimmed by 3 bases and the J gene end by 2 bases; junction bases not matched to a gene: 0. CDR3 size: 13 residues. Germline V gene lookup returns CDR1 SGHRS and CDR2 YFSETQ. In nucleotides, the CDR3 is TGCGCCAGCAGCTGGGACAGGGCCTACGAGCAGTACTTC. It translates to CASSWDRAYEQYF. Together with reference TRBV5-1 and TRBJ2-7, the CDR3 gives the full variable domain: KAGVTQTPRYLIKTRGQQVTLSCSPISGHRSVSWYQQTPGQGLQFLFEYFSETQRNKGNFPGRFSGRQFSNSRSEMNVSTLELGDSALYLCASSWDRAYEQYFGPGTRLTVT.

This chain uses TRBV28 with TRBJ1-5, with 9 bases fitting TRBD1. The CDR3 totals 15 residues. V was pared by 7 bases and J by 6 bases, with 10 bases of the junction left unmatched. Germline lookup yields CDR1 MDHEN and CDR2 SYDVKM. The CDR3 reads CASTVGQGFRQPQHF. The CDR3 coding sequence is TGTGCCAGCACCGTAGGACAGGGGTTTCGTCAGCCCCAGCATTTT.

This clone has only a few counts. The CDR3 bases are TGTGCCAGCAGTCGCGGGACTAGGTCTTCGCAGTTCTTC. It is translated as CASSRGTRSSQFF. V usage is TRBV6-2 or TRBV6-3 and J usage is TRBJ2-1, with 8 bases matching TRBD2. Germline lookup yields CDR1 MNHEY and CDR2 SVGEGT. V was clipped by 5 bases and J by 12 bases; unmatched bases: 9. The CDR3 covers 13 residues.

The CDR3 protein is CASSPFGSRLEPQHF. The CDR3 DNA reads as TGTGCCAGCAGCCCCTTCGGGTCCCGCTTGGAGCCCCAGCATTTT. The rearrangement joins TRBV27 to TRBJ1-5; unclear D gene. Germline lookup yields CDR1 MNHEY and CDR2 SMNVEV (reference sequence). Trimming pared 6 bases from V and 8 bases from J, leaving 20 bases between. This CDR3 comprises 15 residues.

The rearrangement uses TRBV11-3 and TRBJ1-1; 10 nucleotides align to TRBD1. Trimming took 5 bases from V and 1 from J; bases not matched to a gene: 7. Germline CDR1 is SGHNT and CDR2 is YENEEA. The length of the CDR3 is 16 residues. The chain's CDR3 is CASSKGGQGRNTEAFF. The CDR3 region has the DNA TGTGCCAGCAGCAAGGGGGGACAGGGGAGGAACACTGAAGCTTTCTTT.

The J gene is TRBJ2-7, the V gene TRBV14, with a weak D call TRBD1 (6 bases). V shed 1 base and J shed 2 bases, with 9 bases lying between them. This CDR3 comprises 14 residues. From germline, CDR1 is SGHDN and CDR2 FVKESK. This chain's CDR3 is CASSQGPGAYEQYF. CDR3 nucleotide sequence: TGTGCCAGCAGCCAAGGTCCAGGGGCCTACGAGCAGTACTTC. Complete variable domain (other parts from reference TRBV14 and TRBJ2-7): EAGVTQFPSHSVIEKGQTVTLRCDPISGHDNLYWYRRVMGKEIKFLLHFVKESKQDESGMPNNRFLAERTGGTYSTLKVQPAELEDSGVYFCASSQGPGAYEQYFGPGTRLTVT.

This chain joins TRBV24-1 and TRBJ2-5; TRBD2 agrees at 7 bases. V lost 3 bases and J lost 1; bases outside the gene matches: 1. CDR1 KGHDR and CDR2 SFDVKD come from the germline V gene. This CDR3 has 14 amino acids. CDR3 bases: TGTGCCACCAGTGATCCTAGCGGCCAAGAGACCCAGTACTTC. Residues: CATSDPSGQETQYF.

The rearrangement links TRBV7-8 to TRBJ2-7; 10 bases are a match to TRBD1. Per the germline V gene, CDR1 is SGHVS and CDR2 is FQNEAQ. The CDR3 sequence is 13 residues long. V shed 5 bases, J shed 7 bases, and the junction held 5 bases outside the gene matches. The DNA for the CDR3 is TGTGCCAGCAGCGGACAGGGGGTGAGGGAGCAGTACTTC. Translated, it gives CASSGQGVREQYF.